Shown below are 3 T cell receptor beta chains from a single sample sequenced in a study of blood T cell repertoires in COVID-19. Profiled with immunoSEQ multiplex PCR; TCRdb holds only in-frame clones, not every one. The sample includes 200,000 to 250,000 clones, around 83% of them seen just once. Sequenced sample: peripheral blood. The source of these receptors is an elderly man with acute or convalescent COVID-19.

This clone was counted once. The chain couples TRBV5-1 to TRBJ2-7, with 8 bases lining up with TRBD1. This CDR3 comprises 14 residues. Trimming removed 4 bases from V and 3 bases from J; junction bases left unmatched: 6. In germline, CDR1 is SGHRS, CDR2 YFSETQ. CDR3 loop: CASSRQGQIYEQYF. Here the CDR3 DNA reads TGCGCCAGCAGCCGACAGGGGCAAATCTACGAGCAGTACTTC.

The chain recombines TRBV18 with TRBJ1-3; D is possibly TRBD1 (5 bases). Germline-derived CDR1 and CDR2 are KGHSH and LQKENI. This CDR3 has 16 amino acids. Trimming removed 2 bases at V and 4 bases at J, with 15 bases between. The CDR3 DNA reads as TGTGCCAGCTCACCAATGACAGTGGGGTCAGGAAACACCATATATTTT. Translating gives CASSPMTVGSGNTIYF. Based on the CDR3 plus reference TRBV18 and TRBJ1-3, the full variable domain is NAGVMQNPRHLVRRRGQEARLRCSPMKGHSHVYWYRQLPEEGLKFMVYLQKENIIDESGMPKERFSAEFPKEGPSILRIQQVVRGDSAAYFCASSPMTVGSGNTIYFGEGSWLTVV.

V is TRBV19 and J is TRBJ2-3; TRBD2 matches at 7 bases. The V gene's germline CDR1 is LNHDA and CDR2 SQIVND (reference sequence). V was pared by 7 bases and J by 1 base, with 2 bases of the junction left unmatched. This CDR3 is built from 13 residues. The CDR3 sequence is CASTGLGTDTQYF. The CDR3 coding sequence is TGTGCCAGTACAGGACTAGGCACAGATACGCAGTATTTT.